This paragraph reports one T cell receptor (beta chain). Antigen specificity is unknown. Only in-frame clones appear in the TCRdb table, and some are missing; sequencing was by immunoSEQ multiplex PCR. The profile shows around 7,000 clones, 75% to 85% of them singletons. Time point reported: proximal margin of the surgical specimen (macroscopically non-inflamed). This entry comes from a study of T cell repertoires in ileal Crohn's disease. Study-wide context: About half of patients got postoperative therapy: 11 thiopurines, 18 anti-TNF. MI samples are biopsies from the surgical specimen's proximal margin. General study findings and limits: All patients with clonality above 26.8% had endoscopic recurrence.

The sequence derives from an adult with Crohn's disease. The sequenced sample consisted of ileal tissue.

This chain's CDR3 is CASSLLAATDTQYF. The CDR3 DNA reads as TGTGCCAGCAGCTTACTCGCGGCCACAGATACGCAGTATTTT. This chain uses TRBV5-5 with TRBJ2-3, with unresolved D. CDR1 SGHKS and CDR2 YYEKEE come from the germline V gene (reference sequence). The length of the CDR3 is 14 residues. Trimming took 2 bases from V and 2 from J, leaving 9 bases between them.